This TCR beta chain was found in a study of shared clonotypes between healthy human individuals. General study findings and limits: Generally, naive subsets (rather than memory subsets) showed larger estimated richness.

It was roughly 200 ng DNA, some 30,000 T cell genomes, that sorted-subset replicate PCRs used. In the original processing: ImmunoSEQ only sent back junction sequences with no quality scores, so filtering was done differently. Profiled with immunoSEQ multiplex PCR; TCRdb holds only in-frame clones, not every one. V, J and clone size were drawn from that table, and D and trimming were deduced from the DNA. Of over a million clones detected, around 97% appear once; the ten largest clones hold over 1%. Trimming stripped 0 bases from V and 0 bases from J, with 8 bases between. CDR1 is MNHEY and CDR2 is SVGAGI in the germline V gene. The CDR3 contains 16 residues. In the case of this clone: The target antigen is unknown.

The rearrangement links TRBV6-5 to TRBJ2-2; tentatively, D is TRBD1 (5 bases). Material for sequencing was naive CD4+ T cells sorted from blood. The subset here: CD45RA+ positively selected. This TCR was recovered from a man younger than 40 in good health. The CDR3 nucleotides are TGTGCCAGCAGTTACTCGTCAGGGACGAACACCGGGGAGCTGTTTTTT. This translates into CASSYSSGTNTGELFF.